Listed below are T cell receptor beta chains from one sample, sequenced in a study of T cells in Graves' hyperthyroidism and ophthalmopathy. TCRdb re-derived calls from the multiplex PCR reads in MiXCR, one entry per CDR3 protein. The sample lists fewer than 750,000 distinct CDR3 sequences, about 14% occurring once. Sequenced: blood. These receptors were taken from a woman between 50 and 59 years old with Graves' ophthalmopathy. CDR3s include the opening cysteine and the closing phenylalanine or tryptophan. The D gene is left open where the match is weak. A clone size is listed for some rows: how often the clone was seen (once, few, many), or a class if it is expanded.

j_call: TRBJ2-2; clone_size: few; d_call: TRBD2; v_call: TRBV20-1; cdr3_nt: TGCAGTGCTAGAGTTCTTGGAGCGGGAGACACCGGGGAGCTGTTTTTT; cdr3_aa: CSARVLGAGDTGELFF
j_call: TRBJ2-5; clone_size: .; d_call: TRBD2; v_call: TRBV9; cdr3_nt: TGTGCCAGCAGCGATGGACTAGCGGGAGGCGGGCAAGAGACCCAGTACTTC; cdr3_aa: CASSDGLAGGGQETQYF
j_call: TRBJ2-1; clone_size: many; d_call: .; v_call: TRBV24-1; cdr3_nt: TGTGCCACCAGTGCGACGGGACCGTACAATGAGCAGTTCTTC; cdr3_aa: CATSATGPYNEQFF
j_call: TRBJ2-5; clone_size: many; d_call: .; v_call: TRBV20-1; cdr3_nt: TGCAGTGCTCGGGGGCAGACTCAAGAGACCCAGTACTTC; cdr3_aa: CSARGQTQETQYF
j_call: TRBJ2-3; clone_size: .; d_call: TRBD2; v_call: TRBV2; cdr3_nt: TGTGCCAGCAGTGAAGGTGTTCGGTCTAGCGGGAGTTCAGATACGCAGTATTTT; cdr3_aa: CASSEGVRSSGSSDTQYF
j_call: TRBJ2-7; clone_size: .; d_call: .; v_call: TRBV5-8; cdr3_nt: TGTGCCAGCCGAAAACCAGGGGATGCCTACGGGCAGTACTTC; cdr3_aa: CASRKPGDAYGQYF
j_call: TRBJ2-2; clone_size: .; d_call: TRBD2; v_call: TRBV9; cdr3_nt: TGTGCCAGCAGCGTATTGCACGGACTAGGGAACACCGGGGAGCTGTTTTTT; cdr3_aa: CASSVLHGLGNTGELFF
j_call: TRBJ1-3; clone_size: many; d_call: .; v_call: TRBV3-1; cdr3_nt: TGTGCCAGCAGCCAGATTGGAAACACCATATATTTT; cdr3_aa: CASSQIGNTIYF
j_call: TRBJ2-1; clone_size: many; d_call: .; v_call: TRBV30; cdr3_nt: TGTGCCTGGAACCTCCCCCAGGGGCTCACCTACAATGAGCAGTTCTTC; cdr3_aa: CAWNLPQGLTYNEQFF
j_call: TRBJ1-6; clone_size: .; d_call: .; v_call: TRBV18; cdr3_nt: TGTGCCAGCTCAGAGAGGGGGTCCTATAATTCACCCCTCCACTTT; cdr3_aa: CASSERGSYNSPLHF
j_call: TRBJ2-1; clone_size: .; d_call: .; v_call: TRBV12-5; cdr3_nt: TGTGCTAGTGGTTGCAGGAACGATCCACGGCAGGCCCCCTACAATGAGCAGTTCTTC; cdr3_aa: CASGCRNDPRQAPYNEQFF
j_call: TRBJ2-7; clone_size: many; d_call: .; v_call: TRBV3-1; cdr3_nt: TGTGCCAGCAGCGATAAGGCGACAGGCCACCTGGGATCCTACGAGCAGTACTTC; cdr3_aa: CASSDKATGHLGSYEQYF
j_call: TRBJ2-2; clone_size: few; d_call: TRBD2; v_call: TRBV29-1; cdr3_nt: TGCAGCGTTTCGGTAGCGGGAGACACCGGGGAGCTGTTTTTT; cdr3_aa: CSVSVAGDTGELFF
j_call: TRBJ1-2; clone_size: many; d_call: TRBD1; v_call: TRBV9; cdr3_nt: TGTGCCAGCAGCGCCCAAACAGGGGCTCGCGGCTACACCTTC; cdr3_aa: CASSAQTGARGYTF
j_call: TRBJ1-5; clone_size: many; d_call: .; v_call: TRBV2; cdr3_nt: TGTGCCAGCAGCTGGCAGGGAGGTCAGCCCCAGCATTTT; cdr3_aa: CASSWQGGQPQHF
j_call: TRBJ2-2; clone_size: .; d_call: .; v_call: TRBV6-1; cdr3_nt: TGTGCCAGCAGTCAGACTAGTAGCGGGGAGCTGTTTTTT; cdr3_aa: CASSQTSSGELFF
j_call: TRBJ2-2; clone_size: .; d_call: .; v_call: TRBV12-3/TRBV12-4; cdr3_nt: TGTGCCAGCAGCAGGACAGTCGCGAACACCGGGGAGCTGTTTTTT; cdr3_aa: CASSRTVANTGELFF
j_call: TRBJ1-1; clone_size: .; d_call: TRBD1; v_call: TRBV4-1; cdr3_nt: TGCGCCAGCAGCAAAACCGGGACAGGGGCTGAAGCTTTCTTT; cdr3_aa: CASSKTGTGAEAFF
j_call: TRBJ2-7; clone_size: .; d_call: TRBD1; v_call: TRBV9; cdr3_nt: TGTGCCAGCAGCCCCCGGACAGGAACGATTTACGAGCAGTACTTC; cdr3_aa: CASSPRTGTIYEQYF
j_call: TRBJ2-7; clone_size: few; d_call: .; v_call: TRBV12-3/TRBV12-4; cdr3_nt: TGTGCCAGCAGTTTTCAGGCAGGTTCCTACGAGCAGTACTTC; cdr3_aa: CASSFQAGSYEQYF
j_call: TRBJ2-1; clone_size: few; d_call: TRBD1; v_call: TRBV7-3; cdr3_nt: TGTGCCAGCAGCTTAAGGACAGGGGAGTACCACAATGAGCAGTTCTTC; cdr3_aa: CASSLRTGEYHNEQFF
j_call: TRBJ2-7; clone_size: many; d_call: TRBD1; v_call: TRBV28; cdr3_nt: TGTGCCAGCACGACAGGGACCTACGAGCAGTACTTC; cdr3_aa: CASTTGTYEQYF
j_call: TRBJ2-1; clone_size: many; d_call: .; v_call: TRBV11-1; cdr3_nt: TGTGCCAGCAGCTTATCCCCGCCAGGGTGGGTGTCAGATGAGCAGTTCTTC; cdr3_aa: CASSLSPPGWVSDEQFF
j_call: TRBJ2-1; clone_size: few; d_call: .; v_call: TRBV9; cdr3_nt: TGTGCCAGCAGCGTAGCTGGTCTCAATGAGCAGTTCTTC; cdr3_aa: CASSVAGLNEQFF
j_call: TRBJ1-3; clone_size: few; d_call: .; v_call: TRBV7-2; cdr3_nt: TGTGCCAGCAGCACCTCTGTGTATGGAGGGGGTACTGGAAACACCATATATTTT; cdr3_aa: CASSTSVYGGGTGNTIYF
j_call: TRBJ2-7; clone_size: many; d_call: .; v_call: TRBV28; cdr3_nt: TGTGCCAGCCAGAACCCTCCCTACGAGCAGTACTTC; cdr3_aa: CASQNPPYEQYF
j_call: TRBJ2-1; clone_size: many; d_call: .; v_call: TRBV12-3/TRBV12-4; cdr3_nt: TGTGCCAGCAGTTCGGACTCCTTCAGTGAGCAGTTCTTC; cdr3_aa: CASSSDSFSEQFF
j_call: TRBJ2-1; clone_size: many; d_call: TRBD2; v_call: TRBV7-8; cdr3_nt: TGTGCCAGCAGCCAGAGGGGCGGGGGGAATGAGCAGTTCTTC; cdr3_aa: CASSQRGGGNEQFF
j_call: TRBJ1-3; clone_size: .; d_call: .; v_call: TRBV24-1; cdr3_nt: TGTGCCACCAGTGATTTGAGGCAGGGTGACACCATATATTTT; cdr3_aa: CATSDLRQGDTIYF
j_call: TRBJ1-5; clone_size: .; d_call: TRBD1; v_call: TRBV6-1; cdr3_nt: TGTGCCAGCAGGGCGGGACAGGGGATGGTCGGAGGTTCTAATCAGCCCCAGCATTTT; cdr3_aa: CASRAGQGMVGGSNQPQHF
j_call: TRBJ2-3; clone_size: many; d_call: TRBD2; v_call: TRBV18; cdr3_nt: TGTGCCAGCTCACAAAAGACTAGCGGGGGCACAGATACGCAGTATTTT; cdr3_aa: CASSQKTSGGTDTQYF
j_call: TRBJ2-2; clone_size: .; d_call: .; v_call: TRBV15; cdr3_nt: TGTGCCACCAGCAGACATACAGGAGCCGGGGAGCTGTTTTTT; cdr3_aa: CATSRHTGAGELFF
j_call: TRBJ2-7; clone_size: many; d_call: .; v_call: TRBV18; cdr3_nt: TGTGCCAGCTCACCTCTCGGGAGTCGGGAGGAGCAGTACTTC; cdr3_aa: CASSPLGSREEQYF
j_call: TRBJ2-7; clone_size: many; d_call: TRBD2; v_call: TRBV12-3/TRBV12-4; cdr3_nt: TGTGCCAGCAGCCCATCAATCCGTTCTCGGGAGGGCCAGCTATACGAGCAGTACTTC; cdr3_aa: CASSPSIRSREGQLYEQYF
j_call: TRBJ2-7; clone_size: many; d_call: .; v_call: TRBV7-2; cdr3_nt: TGTGCCAGCAGCCTAACGGACCTCTACGAGCAGTACTTC; cdr3_aa: CASSLTDLYEQYF
j_call: TRBJ2-3; clone_size: many; d_call: .; v_call: TRBV29-1; cdr3_nt: TGCAGCGTTGCGGGTCGGCTAGTTAAGATGGCGCAGTATTTT; cdr3_aa: CSVAGRLVKMAQYF
j_call: TRBJ2-5; clone_size: .; d_call: .; v_call: TRBV10-3; cdr3_nt: TGTGCCATCAGTGCTGTCAGGGGAGAGACCCAGTACTTC; cdr3_aa: CAISAVRGETQYF
j_call: TRBJ2-1; clone_size: many; d_call: .; v_call: TRBV10-3; cdr3_nt: TGTGCCATCAGTGGGGGACTGCGCTTTTACAATGAGCAGTTCTTC; cdr3_aa: CAISGGLRFYNEQFF
j_call: TRBJ2-3; clone_size: many; d_call: TRBD2; v_call: TRBV20-1; cdr3_nt: TGCAGTGCTAGATTCCGGGAGGGCCCCACAGATACGCAGTATTTT; cdr3_aa: CSARFREGPTDTQYF